Each of the 9 T cell receptor beta chains below was sequenced from the same sample in a study of blood T cells in healthy people across ages. Using a J-beta primer mix together with a sample-barcoded 5' primer, a second PCR was run for about 6 to 11 cycles. Each CDR3 protein is one row after TCRdb ran MiXCR on the 5' RACE reads. The sample gives about 2 million distinct CDR3 sequences, around 50% of which show up once; more than 2% is in the top ten. The sample comprised blood. These TCRs come from a middle-aged woman in good health.

This clonotype was seen a few times. J is TRBJ1-1 and V is TRBV20-1; D is possibly TRBD1 (5 bases). This CDR3 contains 13 residues. V lost 3 bases, J lost 2 bases, and 10 bases lay in between. Germline V CDR1 and CDR2: DFQATT, SNEGSKA (reference sequence). The CDR3 DNA reads TGCAGTGCTAGTGAGGGGTCCAACACTGAAGCTTTCTTT. This translates into CSASEGSNTEAFF.

The rearrangement links TRBV10-3 to TRBJ2-4, with 9 bases matching TRBD1. The J call is in doubt because the DNA end fits TRBJ2-7 better. This CDR3 has 15 residues. The germline gives CDR1 ENHRY, CDR2 SYGVKD. This CDR3 reads CAISDRDRARDEQYF. The CDR3 DNA is TGTGCCATCAGTGATAGGGACAGGGCGAGGGACGAGCAGTACTTC.

This clonotype was observed a single time. This chain links TRBV15 with TRBJ2-3; D assignment may be TRBD1 or TRBD2 (5 bases each). The CDR3 extends over 14 amino acids. V lost 4 bases to trimming and J lost 9 bases, with 17 bases between them. Germline V lookup: CDR1 LNHNV, CDR2 YYDKDF (reference sequence). In DNA form, the CDR3 reads TGTGCCACCAGCATGCCAAGGGACCCACCGACGCAGTATTTT. It is translated as CATSMPRDPPTQYF.

This chain uses TRBV28 with TRBJ1-5, with TRBD1 as a possible D gene (5 bases). V lost 5 bases to trimming and J lost 2 bases, with 13 bases between them. In germline, CDR1 is MDHEN, CDR2 SYDVKM. The CDR3 runs to 15 residues. CDR3 protein: CASSRGEGGNQPQHF. The CDR3 DNA reads as TGTGCCAGCAGTCGGGGGGAAGGGGGCAATCAGCCCCAGCATTTT.

There are a few counts of this clonotype. The V gene is TRBV2, the J gene TRBJ2-5, with 8 bases aligning to TRBD2. Trimming at V came to 8 bases and at J to 2 bases, leaving 7 bases not matched to a gene. Looked up from germline, CDR1 is SNHLY and CDR2 is FYNNEI. The CDR3 consists of 14 residues. The CDR3 protein is CASGNGLAQETQYF. In DNA form, the CDR3 reads TGTGCCAGCGGCAACGGACTAGCACAAGAGACCCAGTACTTC.

V is TRBV6-2 or TRBV6-3 and J is TRBJ2-3; 11 bases are shared with TRBD2. CDR1 MNHEY and CDR2 SVGEGT come from the germline V gene. The CDR3 loop spans 17 amino acids. With 8 bases clipped from V and 0 bases from J, the junction kept 10 bases outside the gene matches. This CDR3 is CASRSSGGKSSTDTQYF. CDR3 bases: TGTGCCAGCCGATCTAGCGGGGGGAAGTCTAGCACAGATACGCAGTATTTT.

Only a few counts were recorded for this clonotype. The genes are TRBV20-1 and TRBJ2-4; possibly TRBD2 for D (5 bases). V was pared by 1 base and J by 1 base, with 8 bases between. This CDR3 is 14 amino acids long. Per germline, CDR1 DFQATT and CDR2 SNEGSKA (reference sequence). The CDR3 protein is CSARGEQAKNIQYF. In nucleotides, the CDR3 is TGCAGTGCTAGAGGGGAGCAGGCCAAAAACATTCAGTACTTC.

In its sample, this clonotype was seen a few times. The chain employs TRBV7-2 and TRBJ1-2; TRBD1 agrees at 11 bases. Germline values: CDR1 SGHTA, CDR2 FQGNSA. The CDR3 length is 15 residues. Unmatched junction bases numbered 5, after V lost 1 base and J lost 7 bases. CDR3: CASSLDGTGGIGYTF. CDR3 DNA: TGTGCCAGCAGCTTAGACGGGACAGGGGGGATTGGCTACACCTTC.

This clonotype was counted only a few times. V and J are TRBV20-1 and TRBJ2-7, with 12 nucleotides matching TRBD1. Losses at the gene ends were 2 bases for V and 4 bases for J; bases not matched to a gene: 6. In germline, CDR1 is DFQATT, CDR2 SNEGSKA (reference sequence). The CDR3 sequence is 15 residues long. The CDR3 sequence: CSARSRDRGRYEQYF. CDR3 DNA sequence: TGCAGTGCTAGATCCCGGGACAGGGGGCGATACGAGCAGTACTTC.